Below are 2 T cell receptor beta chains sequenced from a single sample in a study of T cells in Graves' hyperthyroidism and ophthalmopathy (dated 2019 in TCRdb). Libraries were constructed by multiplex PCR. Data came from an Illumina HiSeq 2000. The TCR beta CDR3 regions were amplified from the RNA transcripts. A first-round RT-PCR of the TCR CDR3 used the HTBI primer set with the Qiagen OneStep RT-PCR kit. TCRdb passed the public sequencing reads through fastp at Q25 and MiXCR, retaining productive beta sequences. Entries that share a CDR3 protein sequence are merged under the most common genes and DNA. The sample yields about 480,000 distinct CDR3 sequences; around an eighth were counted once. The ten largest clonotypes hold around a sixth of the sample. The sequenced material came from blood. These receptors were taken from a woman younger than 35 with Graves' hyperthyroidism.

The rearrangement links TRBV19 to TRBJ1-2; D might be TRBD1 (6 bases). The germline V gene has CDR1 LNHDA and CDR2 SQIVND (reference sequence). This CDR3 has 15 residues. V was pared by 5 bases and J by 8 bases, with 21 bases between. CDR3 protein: CASSSYDDRLNGYTF. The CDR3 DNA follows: TGTGCCAGTAGTTCTTACGACGACAGGCTGAACGGCTACACCTTC.

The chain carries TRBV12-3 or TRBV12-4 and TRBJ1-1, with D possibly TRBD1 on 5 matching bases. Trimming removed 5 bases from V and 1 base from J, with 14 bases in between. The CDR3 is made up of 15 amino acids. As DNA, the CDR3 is TGTGCCAGCAGTCGGGGTCCCGGGGCGAACACTGAAGCTTTCTTT. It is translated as CASSRGPGANTEAFF.